This T cell receptor beta chain was identified during a study of tumor-infiltrating lymphocytes in oesophageal squamous cell carcinoma. MiXCR was run by TCRdb on the PCR reads, yielding one entry per CDR3 protein. The table lists approximately 17,000 distinct CDR3 sequences, 44% of them singletons, with about two fifths in the top ten. The CDR3 consists of 17 residues. Germline V gene data show CDR1 as SGHAT and CDR2 as FQDESV (reference sequence). With respect to this clonotype: One end of the junction is discordant with germline, which a read error may explain.

This TCR was recovered from a female donor with esophageal squamous cell carcinoma. The sequenced material came from blood. V and J are TRBV11-1 and TRBJ2-5, with 9 bases lining up with TRBD1. The J call may be incorrect, as the DNA end agrees better with TRBJ2-1. In DNA form, the CDR3 reads TGTGTCAGCAGCTTAGGGTCGGGACAGGGTATTTACAATGAGCAGTTCTTC. Its protein is CVSSLGSGQGIYNEQFF.